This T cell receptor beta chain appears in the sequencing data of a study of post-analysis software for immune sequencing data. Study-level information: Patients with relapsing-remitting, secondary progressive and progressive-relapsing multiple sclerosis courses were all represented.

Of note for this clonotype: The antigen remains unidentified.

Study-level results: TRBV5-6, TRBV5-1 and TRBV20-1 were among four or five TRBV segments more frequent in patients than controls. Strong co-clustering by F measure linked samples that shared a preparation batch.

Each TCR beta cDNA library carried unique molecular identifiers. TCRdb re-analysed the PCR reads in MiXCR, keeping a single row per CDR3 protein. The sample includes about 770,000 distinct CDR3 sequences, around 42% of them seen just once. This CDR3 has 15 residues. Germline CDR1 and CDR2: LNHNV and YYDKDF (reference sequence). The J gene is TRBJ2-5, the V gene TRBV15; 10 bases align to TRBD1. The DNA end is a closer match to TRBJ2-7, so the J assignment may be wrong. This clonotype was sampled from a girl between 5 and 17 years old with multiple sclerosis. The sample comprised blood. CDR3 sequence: CATSGGTGERYEQYF. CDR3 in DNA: TGTGCCACCAGCGGCGGGACAGGGGAAAGGTACGAGCAGTACTTC.